This T cell receptor (beta chain) derives from a study of blood T cell repertoires in COVID-19. Overall study context: Samples representing acute and convalescent COVID-19 were sourced from the United States, Italy and Spain. In each case, the material was cDNA or gDNA derived from T cells, B-cell-depleted T cells, or PBMCs.

The CDR3 is made up of 15 amino acids. CDR1 is KGHSH, CDR2 LQKENI, per germline. Trimming took 3 bases from V and 2 from J, leaving 11 bases between them. Sequenced by immunoSEQ multiplex PCR; TCRdb stores in-frame clones only, minus some. The repertoire consists of roughly 150,000 clones, with roughly 71% occurring once and the leading ten covering approximately 3.7%. This clone was observed a handful of times. Sequencing was carried out using peripheral blood. This clonotype originated in a woman of 80 years or more with acute or convalescent COVID-19. The chain carries TRBV18 and TRBJ1-3, with D perhaps matching TRBD1 (6 bases). The CDR3 sequence is CASSPATGTGNTIYF. DNA for the CDR3: TGTGCCAGCTCACCCGCAACAGGGACTGGAAACACCATATATTTT.